This entry describes one T cell receptor (beta chain). Germline CDR1 SGHTA, CDR2 FQGNSA. V dropped 6 bases and J dropped 6 bases, with 12 bases sitting between them. This CDR3 spans 12 amino acids. The sample is drawn from a study of beta chain features in type 1 diabetes. The study reverse transcribed the entire isolated RNA, so it sequenced expressed TCRB transcripts. An average approximately 4 million reads came from naive, central memory and regulatory T cell samples. This table comes from immunoSEQ multiplex PCR, and its TCRdb copy is limited to in-frame clones, with some not included. Among 900,000 or so clones listed, roughly 17% were seen once.

Source material: naive CD4+ T cells from blood. The V gene is TRBV7-2, the J gene TRBJ2-7, with D perhaps matching TRBD2 (6 bases). The TCR sequence derives from a woman aged 18-29 years in good health. CDR3 loop: CASRRDFTEQYF. The CDR3 DNA follows: TGTGCCAGCAGACGGGACTTTACCGAGCAGTACTTC.